This paragraph reports one TCR beta chain. Its antigen is still unknown. The sample holds no much larger clone one base away, and base qualities are not on file. The sample comes from a study of blood T cell repertoires in COVID-19 (dated by TCRdb to 2020 to 2022). Regarding the complete study: Samples covering the acute and convalescent phases of COVID-19 were provided by collaborators in the United States, Italy and Spain. The prospective study material was composed of cDNA or gDNA derived from T cells, B-cell-depleted T cells, or PBMCs. Subjects who had been exposed to COVID-19, were actively infected with it, or had recovered from it provided the deeply sampled blood TCRbeta repertoires that made up the dataset. The repertoires were released in a freely available public database meant as a resource for research on the immune response to SARS-CoV-2. Samples were obtained from the ongoing ImmuneRACE study (first 160 participants) and from about 1,300 subjects provided by 6 global collaborators. Sample metadata almost always included a de-identified subject ID, COVID-19 status, age in years and sex. Where available, HLA class I and class II types were obtained from metadata supplied by the sample provider rather than from assay-based typing.

TCRbeta CDR3 regions were amplified from genomic DNA using the immunoSEQ Assay, a bias-controlled multiplex PCR. On the study's bioinformatics: Within the assay, amplification of reference gene primers was used to estimate how many nucleated cells each sample contained. Sequence reads were collapsed and filtered to measure the absolute abundance of every unique TCRbeta CDR3 rearrangement. For each sample, productive Simpson clonality was calculated as the square root of Simpson's diversity index over productive rearrangements. What TCRdb holds here is the immuneACCESS table cut down to in-frame rearrangements. Part of the clones is not present; checked against another copy, under half of the missing clones reflect an unresolved V gene, and the others are unexplained. V and J calls and clone size are those listed in that table; D and trimming were worked out from the DNA. Recorded for this sample are roughly 53,000 clones; approximately 85% of them occurred a single time. The top ten clones comprise approximately 14% of the sample.

Collaborating institutions collected whole blood in K2EDTA tubes following their own protocols. Collaborator samples were shipped for TCRbeta analysis as frozen whole blood, isolated PBMCs, or DNA extracted from either sample type. Overall study results and their limits: Clinical and demographic metadata were provided uncurated, with the amount varying by source and participant.

The CDR1 and CDR2 encoded by the germline V gene are MNHEY and SVGEGT. Reading from cysteine to phenylalanine, the CDR3 counts 14 amino acids. The sequence is cut down to CDR3 DNA, 42 bases in frame from base 1. The trim is 6 bases for V and 6 bases for J, with a gap of 15 bases between the germline ends. Sequencing was carried out using peripheral blood. The TCR was taken from a human donor in a cohort sampled during active COVID-19. The sequence is built from TRBV6-2 or TRBV6-3 and TRBJ2-1; no D segment can be confidently identified. The CDR3 here reads CASSPQWRPNEQFF. The DNA sequence is as follows: TGTGCCAGCAGCCCCCAGTGGAGACCCAATGAGCAGTTCTTC.